A single sample is the source of the 10 T cell receptor beta chains below, sequenced in a study of T cells after yellow fever vaccination. In TCRdb, the 5' RACE reads were re-called with MiXCR into one record per CDR3 protein. The sample holds approximately 110,000 distinct CDR3 sequences, 7.4% seen once. The specimen was CD4+ T cells sorted from PBMCs, collected 10 days after the first yellow fever vaccination. The receptors derive from a man younger than 35 who received the YFV17D yellow fever vaccine.

This clonotype was recorded at least ten times. The rearrangement uses TRBV5-1 and TRBJ2-5, with 7 bases matching TRBD1. The trim removed 4 bases at V and 0 bases at J, leaving 3 bases unmatched. The germline V gene has CDR1 SGHRS and CDR2 YFSETQ. This CDR3 has 14 amino acids. The CDR3 region is CASSRDRDQETQYF. CDR3 coding DNA: TGCGCCAGCAGCCGTGACAGGGACCAAGAGACCCAGTACTTC.

This clonotype was seen many times. The chain combines TRBV6-1 with TRBJ1-5; possible D gene TRBD1, 5 bases. The CDR3 consists of 13 residues. V lost 2 bases to trimming and J lost 11 bases, with 13 bases between them. CDR1 is MNHNS and CDR2 is SASEGT in the germline V gene. The CDR3 DNA reads TGTGCCAGCAGTGAACAGGGTCCTGCGACCCAGCATTTT. This codes for CASSEQGPATQHF.

This clonotype was detected many times. V and J are TRBV5-5 and TRBJ2-5, with D uncertain. There are 13 residues in the CDR3. In germline, CDR1 is SGHKS, CDR2 YYEKEE (reference sequence). The ends were cut back, 4 bases at V and 1 base at J, with 8 bases in the middle. The CDR3 here is CASSADSQETQYF. The DNA for the CDR3 is TGTGCCAGCAGCGCTGACTCCCAAGAGACCCAGTACTTC.

There are many counts of this clonotype. The genes are TRBV7-6 and TRBJ2-5, with 9 bases that match TRBD2. The germline CDR1 and CDR2 sequences are SGHVS and FNYEAQ. V trimming: 4 bases; J trimming: 7 bases; junction bases outside the gene matches: 10. The CDR3 runs 15 residues. The CDR3 DNA is TGTGCCAGCAGCTCAACACTCCTTAGCGGGGGGACCCAGTACTTC. Translated, it gives CASSSTLLSGGTQYF.

This clonotype was counted a few times. The chain joins TRBV7-9 to TRBJ1-6; 8 bases match TRBD1. V was clipped by 5 bases and J by 5 bases; unmatched bases: 5. Germline values: CDR1 SEHNR, CDR2 FQNEAQ (reference sequence). This CDR3 has 15 amino acids. The CDR3 loop reads CASSLGTGDNSPLHF. The CDR3 region has the DNA TGTGCCAGCAGCCTAGGGACAGGTGATAATTCACCCCTCCACTTT.

There are many counts of this clonotype. The gene calls are TRBV12-3 or TRBV12-4 and TRBJ1-1; 7 bases match TRBD1. CDR3 length equals 15 residues. Trimming cost V 3 bases and J 5 bases; bases outside gene matches: 9. The CDR3 loop is CASSFSGTAYTEAFF. The CDR3 DNA follows: TGTGCCAGCAGTTTTTCCGGGACAGCTTATACTGAAGCTTTCTTT.

This clonotype appeared many times. The V gene is TRBV20-1, the J gene TRBJ1-1, with D hard to call. The CDR3 contains 14 residues. Germline CDR1 reads DFQATT; CDR2 reads SNEGSKA (reference sequence). V was trimmed by 0 bases and J by 1 base, leaving 9 bases between them. CDR3 nucleotides: TGCAGTGCTAGAGATGGTGTGGGGAACACTGAAGCTTTCTTT. It translates to CSARDGVGNTEAFF.

The rearrangement links TRBV6-2 or TRBV6-3 to TRBJ1-5; a weak D match, TRBD1 (5 bases). The CDR3 has 16 residues. V was clipped by 6 bases and J by 6 bases, with 21 bases between them. From germline, CDR1 is MNHEY and CDR2 SVGEGT. CDR3 in DNA: TGTGCCAGCAGACACCACTCCGGGACCTCGAGTCAGCCCCAGCATTTT. Translated, it gives CASRHHSGTSSQPQHF.

This clonotype has a handful of counts. V gene TRBV9 combines with J gene TRBJ2-7; D gene unclear. The CDR3 has 13 amino acids. With 3 bases removed from V and 6 bases from J, the gap between germline ends came to 13 bases. Germline V gene lookup returns CDR1 SGDLS and CDR2 YYNGEE. CDR3 nucleotide sequence: TGTGCCAGCAGCGGCACTGGGGTTGGCGAGCAGTACTTC. This gives the protein CASSGTGVGEQYF.

This clonotype was recorded many times. The chain's CDR3 is CASHRGTDTQYF. Written as DNA, the CDR3 is TGTGCCAGCCACAGGGGCACAGATACGCAGTATTTT. The chain has TRBV5-4 and TRBJ2-3; D possibly corresponds to TRBD1 (6 bases). There are 12 residues in the CDR3. Germline assignment: CDR1 SGHNT and CDR2 YYREEE (reference sequence). Trimming left V 7 bases short and J 1 base short, with 7 bases between.